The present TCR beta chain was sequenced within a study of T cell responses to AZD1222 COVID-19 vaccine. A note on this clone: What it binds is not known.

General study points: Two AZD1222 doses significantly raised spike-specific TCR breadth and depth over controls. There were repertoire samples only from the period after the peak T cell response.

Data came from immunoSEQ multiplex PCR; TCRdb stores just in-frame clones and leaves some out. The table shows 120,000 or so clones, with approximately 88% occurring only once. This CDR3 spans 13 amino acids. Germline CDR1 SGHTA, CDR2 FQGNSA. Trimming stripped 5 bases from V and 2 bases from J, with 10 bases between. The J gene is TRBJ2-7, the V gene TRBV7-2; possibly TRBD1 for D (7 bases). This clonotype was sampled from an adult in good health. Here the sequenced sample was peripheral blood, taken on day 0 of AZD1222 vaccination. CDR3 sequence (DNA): TGTGCCAGCAGCGGCGGGACAGCCTACGAGCAGTACTTC. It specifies CASSGGTAYEQYF.